This T cell receptor beta chain derives from a study of CD8+CD57+ T cells in acquired aplastic anemia. In the case of this clonotype: What it recognizes is unknown.

Patients included in sequencing had previously demonstrated CD8+CD57+ cell expansion by flow cytometry. Therapy had not been given to patients before blood sampling. For CDR3 and TCR beta VDJ profiling, genomic DNA was the template used. MiXCR, applied by TCRdb to the reads, yields one record per CDR3 protein. Altogether 400,000 to 600,000 distinct CDR3 sequences are present, about a third being singletons, with the ten largest covering about 0.8%. This CDR3 spans 17 amino acids. J gave up 2 bases and V 5 bases, and 11 bases lay outside the gene matches. Germline CDR1 is MGHDK and CDR2 is SYGVNS. Study-wide results and caveats: Sharing between patients and controls was observed for over 25 CD8+ CDR3 sequences.

The receptor's source is a human donor with aplastic anemia. This chain joins TRBV25-1 and TRBJ2-3, with 9 nucleotides matching TRBD2. Source material: sorted CD4+, CD8+, or CD8+CD57+ T cells (not recorded which) from PBMCs. CDR3 nucleotide sequence: TGTGCCAGCAGTATGTGGGATAGCGGGAGAACCACAGATACGCAGTATTTT. Protein sequence: CASSMWDSGRTTDTQYF.